Given below is one TCR beta chain in context. Its antigen is not known. The entry originates in a study of shared clonotypes between healthy human individuals. The CDR3 extends over 14 amino acids. V was shortened by 9 bases and J by 6 bases, with 19 bases between the two germline ends. Germline-derived CDR1 and CDR2 are MDHEN and SYDVKM. Using immunoSEQ multiplex PCR, the repertoire was profiled, and TCRdb retains in-frame clones only, with some absent. The sample holds some 2.4 million clones, 93% seen once. Study-wide findings and caveats: Clonotype sharing levels among donors were expected to vary with sequencing depth. Shared clonotypes across all four donors exceeded non-shared ones in generation probability.

This clonotype originated in a man younger than 35 in good health. Some clones in this sample may be carry-over from other donors' samples. The sequenced material came from naive CD4+ T cells from PBMCs. The sample's subset: CD45RA+ positively selected. J is TRBJ2-3 and V is TRBV28, with D possibly being TRBD2 (7 bases). The CDR3 nucleotides are TGTGCCAGTGCCAGTGGGGGGGGCGCCGATACGCAGTATTTT. The encoded protein is CASASGGGADTQYF.